A selection of T cell receptor beta chains follows, all from one sample in a study of blood T cell repertoires in COVID-19. Libraries were prepared by immunoSEQ multiplex PCR; TCRdb keeps only in-frame clonotypes and omits some of them. This table holds roughly 120,000 clones, around 80% found once. Specimen: peripheral blood. These receptors all come from a man aged 45 to 65 with acute or convalescent COVID-19. Each CDR3 is given with its conserved first and last residue. The order of the fields is clone size, V gene, D gene, J gene, CDR3 DNA, CDR3 protein. A D gene is named only where the DNA matches it firmly. Part of the rows lack a size; the others show once, few, many or a class for expanded clones.

clone size: few
V gene: TRBV7-9
D gene: NA
J gene: TRBJ2-7
CDR3 DNA: TGTGCCAGCAGCTCTGTAGCCTACGAGCAGTACTTC
CDR3 protein: CASSSVAYEQYF

clone size: NA
V gene: TRBV4-1
D gene: NA
J gene: TRBJ1-3
CDR3 DNA: TGCGCCAGCAGCCAAGAGCGATCGGGGGGCTCTGGAAACACCATATATTTT
CDR3 protein: CASSQERSGGSGNTIYF

clone size: NA
V gene: TRBV7-3
D gene: TRBD1
J gene: TRBJ1-2
CDR3 DNA: TGTGCCAGCATCCTACATGTCGGACAGGCCTCTAACTATGGCTACACCTTC
CDR3 protein: CASILHVGQASNYGYTF

clone size: NA
V gene: TRBV12-3/TRBV12-4
D gene: TRBD1
J gene: TRBJ2-7
CDR3 DNA: TGTGCCAGCAGTTTGGCCCCGGGACAGGCCGTCTTC
CDR3 protein: CASSLAPGQAVF

clone size: NA
V gene: TRBV18
D gene: TRBD1
J gene: TRBJ1-2
CDR3 DNA: TGTGCCAGCTCCTCAGGGACAGGAACTAACTATGGCTACACCTTC
CDR3 protein: CASSSGTGTNYGYTF

clone size: NA
V gene: TRBV7-9
D gene: TRBD1
J gene: TRBJ1-4
CDR3 DNA: TGTGCCAGCAGCGCGGGACAGGGGCTTAATGAAAAACTGTTTTTT
CDR3 protein: CASSAGQGLNEKLFF

clone size: once
V gene: TRBV5-1
D gene: TRBD1
J gene: TRBJ2-3
CDR3 DNA: TGCGCCAGCAGCATACAGGGGGCGAGCACAGATACGCAGTATTTT
CDR3 protein: CASSIQGASTDTQYF

clone size: NA
V gene: TRBV7-9
D gene: NA
J gene: TRBJ2-7
CDR3 DNA: TGTGCCAGCAGCTTAGCCGCCTACGAGCAGTACTTC
CDR3 protein: CASSLAAYEQYF

clone size: NA
V gene: TRBV28
D gene: NA
J gene: TRBJ2-1
CDR3 DNA: TGTGCCAGCAGTTTACGGAGGGATCCCAATGAGCAGTTCTTC
CDR3 protein: CASSLRRDPNEQFF

clone size: NA
V gene: TRBV9
D gene: TRBD2
J gene: TRBJ2-7
CDR3 DNA: TGTGCCAGCAGCGCGGGACTAGCGGGAGGGGATCGCGGCGAGCAGTACTTC
CDR3 protein: CASSAGLAGGDRGEQYF